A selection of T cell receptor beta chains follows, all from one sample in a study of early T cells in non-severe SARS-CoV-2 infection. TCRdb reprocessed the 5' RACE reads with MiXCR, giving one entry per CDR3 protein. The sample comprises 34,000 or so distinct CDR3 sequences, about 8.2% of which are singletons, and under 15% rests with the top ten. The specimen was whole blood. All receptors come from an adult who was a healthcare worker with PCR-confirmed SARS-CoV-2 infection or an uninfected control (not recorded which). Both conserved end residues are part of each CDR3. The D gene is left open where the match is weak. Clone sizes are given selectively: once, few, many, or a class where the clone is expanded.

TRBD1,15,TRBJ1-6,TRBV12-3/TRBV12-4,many,TGTGCCAGCAGTCCCGGGGGAGGGGGCTCGCCACCCCTCCACTTT,CASSPGGGGSPPLHF
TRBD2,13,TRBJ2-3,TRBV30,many,TGTGCCTGGGGGTTAGCGGGGGGTGATACGCAGTATTTT,CAWGLAGGDTQYF
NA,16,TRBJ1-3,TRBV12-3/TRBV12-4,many,TGTGCCAGCAGCCGTACGACCTCCGACTCTGGAAACACCATATATTTT,CASSRTTSDSGNTIYF
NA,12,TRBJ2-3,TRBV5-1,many,TGCGCCAGCAGCTTGGCCGGAGAGGCGCAGTATTTT,CASSLAGEAQYF
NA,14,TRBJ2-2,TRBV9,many,TGTGCCAGCAGCGTCACAGGGACTACCGGGGAGCTGTTTTTT,CASSVTGTTGELFF
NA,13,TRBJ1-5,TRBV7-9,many,TGTGCCAGCAGCTTAGACGGGAATCAGCCCCAGCATTTT,CASSLDGNQPQHF
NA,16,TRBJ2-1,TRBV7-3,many,TGTGCCAGCAGCTTAAAAGGTGGGAGCTCCTACAATGAGCAGTTCTTC,CASSLKGGSSYNEQFF
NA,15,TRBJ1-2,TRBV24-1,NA,TGTGCCACCAGTGATTTTATTGGACCCACGAGTGGCTACACCTTC,CATSDFIGPTSGYTF
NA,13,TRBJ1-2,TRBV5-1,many,TGCGCCAGCAGCGTTGAGTCCGGCACCGGCTACACCTTC,CASSVESGTGYTF
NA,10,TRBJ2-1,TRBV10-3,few,TGTGCCATCAGGGAAAATGAGCAGTTCTTC,CAIRENEQFF
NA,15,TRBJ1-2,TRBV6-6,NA,TGTGCCAGCAGTTACTCACCGGGGGCAGTCGATGGCTACACCTTC,CASSYSPGAVDGYTF
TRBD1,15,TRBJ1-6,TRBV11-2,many,TGTGCCAGCAGCTTCGAGGGGGCGCAGGGTTCACCCCTCCACTTT,CASSFEGAQGSPLHF
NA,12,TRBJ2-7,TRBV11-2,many,TGTGCCAGCAGGGAATTTCCCTACGAGCAGTACTTC,CASREFPYEQYF
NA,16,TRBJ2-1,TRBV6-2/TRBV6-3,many,TGTGCCAGCAGTGTGAGGACGGGATTCTCCCACAATGAGCAGTTCTTC,CASSVRTGFSHNEQFF
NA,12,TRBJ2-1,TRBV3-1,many,TGTGCCAGCAGCCCAGACGTTGGGGAGCAGTTCTTC,CASSPDVGEQFF